One and the same sample provided the 21 T cell receptor beta chains below, sequenced in a study of T-cell reconstitution after alpha-beta-depleted transplantation in children. It was with unique molecular identifiers that the TCRbeta library was prepared. TCRdb re-called the PCR reads through MiXCR, storing one row per CDR3 protein. This table has around 490,000 distinct CDR3 sequences, about an eighth appearing once. The sample here was PBMCs, mostly from graft donor cells, taken 180 days after TCRalphabeta/CD19-depleted stem cell transplant. Every receptor here comes from a female patient between 2 and 15 years old who had a stem cell transplant for aplastic anemia, so the T cells may come from the graft donor.

This clonotype was picked up a small number of times. The chain employs TRBV12-3 or TRBV12-4 and TRBJ2-5; TRBD1 matches 8 bases. V dropped 5 bases and J dropped 4; count of bases not matched to a gene: 6. The CDR3 totals 14 residues. As DNA, the CDR3 is TGTGCCAGCAGTAAGAACAGGGGGTTAGAGACCCAGTACTTC. It codes for CASSKNRGLETQYF.

This clonotype appeared many times. The J gene is TRBJ2-1, the V gene TRBV28; no definite D call. This CDR3 region has 14 residues. V gave up 11 bases and J gave up 0 bases, with 14 bases separating them. Per germline, CDR1 MDHEN and CDR2 SYDVKM. CDR3 DNA: TGTGCCGCCTTACGGACCAGCTCCTACAATGAGCAGTTCTTC. As protein: CAALRTSSYNEQFF.

CDR3 in amino acids: CSETPYRAGDHTGELFF. CDR3 bases: TGCAGTGAAACCCCATACAGAGCGGGAGATCACACCGGGGAGCTGTTTTTT. The rearrangement joins TRBV20-1 to TRBJ2-2, with 8 bases aligning to TRBD2. Germline V lookup: CDR1 DFQATT, CDR2 SNEGSKA (reference sequence). CDR3 length equals 17 residues. Trimming removed 7 bases from V and 3 bases from J; junction bases left unmatched: 16.

The chain carries TRBV7-8 and TRBJ2-6; TRBD1 agrees at 7 bases. Trimming took 4 bases from V and 3 from J; bases not matched to a gene: 3. The CDR3 has 15 residues. CDR1 is SGHVS and CDR2 is FQNEAQ in the germline V gene. DNA of the CDR3: TGTGCCAGCAGCTCACAGGGGCTTGGGGCCAACGTCCTGACTTTC. It yields the protein CASSSQGLGANVLTF.

This clonotype was found a few times. The chain joins TRBV5-8 to TRBJ2-6; TRBD1 or TRBD2 may be the D gene (6 bases each). Per germline, CDR1 SGHTS and CDR2 YDEGEE. V gave up 6 bases and J gave up 0 bases, with 16 bases separating them. The CDR3 totals 17 residues. The CDR3 region has the DNA TGTGCCAGCACCTACTGGAAGGGGGGCTCTGGGGCCAACGTCCTGACTTTC. It specifies CASTYWKGGSGANVLTF.

This chain joins TRBV5-4 and TRBJ1-1; TRBD1 agrees at 9 bases. Germline V CDR1 and CDR2: SGHNT, YYREEE (reference sequence). This CDR3 comprises 13 residues. The junction had 5 bases not matched to a gene; V was cut back by 3 bases and J by 8 bases. CDR3 in DNA: TGTGCCAGCAGCTCGGGTGGACAGGGGGAAGCTTTCTTT. Amino acid sequence: CASSSGGQGEAFF.

J is TRBJ1-1 and V is TRBV7-2, with TRBD1 matching over 8 bases. CDR1 and CDR2 from the germline V gene are SGHTA and FQGNSA. J lost 1 base, V lost 3 bases, and 7 bases had no gene match. This CDR3 contains 16 residues. CDR3 region: CASSFGQGGWNTEAFF. In DNA form, the CDR3 reads TGTGCCAGCAGCTTTGGACAGGGCGGTTGGAACACTGAAGCTTTCTTT.

The CDR3 DNA is TGCAGTGCTGGCGGTGGGGTAAAGCCCCAGCATTTT. Amino acid sequence: CSAGGGVKPQHF. The V and J genes are TRBV20-1 and TRBJ1-5; D is uncertain. The CDR3 is 12 amino acids. With 5 bases removed from V and 8 bases from J, the gap between germline ends came to 13 bases. Germline values: CDR1 DFQATT, CDR2 SNEGSKA (reference sequence).

This clonotype has just a few counts. The genes are TRBV5-8 and TRBJ2-1, with 9 bases fitting TRBD2. CDR3 length: 17 amino acids. J gave up 5 bases and V 2 bases, and 11 bases lay outside the gene matches. Germline V gives CDR1 SGHTS, CDR2 YDEGEE. The CDR3 loop reads CASSFGPAGGFDNEQFF. CDR3 sequence (DNA): TGTGCCAGCAGCTTCGGCCCAGCGGGAGGTTTCGACAATGAGCAGTTCTTC.

V and J are TRBV7-2 and TRBJ2-3, with 9 bases fitting TRBD2. V trimming: 1 base; J trimming: 5 bases; junction bases outside the gene matches: 7. The length of the CDR3 is 16 residues. CDR1 is SGHTA, CDR2 FQGNSA, per germline. This CDR3 reads CASSLGLAGSLDTQYF. CDR3 bases: TGTGCCAGCAGCTTAGGTCTAGCGGGAAGTTTAGATACGCAGTATTTT.

The V gene is TRBV29-1, the J gene TRBJ1-5; 8 bases are shared with TRBD1. Germline CDR1 is SQVTM and CDR2 is ANQGSEA. V lost 6 bases, J lost 2 bases, and 6 bases stayed unmatched. This CDR3 spans 14 amino acids. The CDR3: CSVSGGQGNQPQHF. DNA for the CDR3: TGCAGCGTCTCAGGGGGACAGGGCAATCAGCCCCAGCATTTT.

The chain combines TRBV27 with TRBJ2-1; 10 nucleotides match TRBD2. The CDR3 covers 14 residues. Trimming removed 1 base from V and 8 bases from J; junction bases left unmatched: 2. The germline CDR1 and CDR2 sequences are MNHEY and SMNVEV (reference sequence). CDR3 in amino acids: CASSLLAGGDEQFF. CDR3 sequence (DNA): TGTGCCAGCAGTTTATTAGCGGGAGGAGATGAGCAGTTCTTC.

This clonotype was recorded many times. The chain employs TRBV20-1 and TRBJ2-7; tentative D call: TRBD1 (7 bases). This CDR3 spans 13 amino acids. Germline CDR1 and CDR2: DFQATT and SNEGSKA (reference sequence). Trimming pared 5 bases from V and 7 bases from J, leaving 18 bases between. The CDR3 DNA sequence: TGCAGTGCTCCACCGACAGGGAGGCGGGAGCAGTACTTC. Translation: CSAPPTGRREQYF.

This clonotype was detected a few times. This chain uses TRBV6-5 with TRBJ1-3; no definite D call. The CDR3 loop spans 14 amino acids. Trimming took 4 bases from V and 7 from J, leaving 14 bases between them. Germline CDR1 reads MNHEY; CDR2 reads SVGAGI. The CDR3 spells CASSSGLQWNTIYF. The CDR3, as DNA: TGTGCCAGCAGTTCGGGTCTTCAGTGGAACACCATATATTTT.

The sample holds a few counts of this clonotype. The chain employs TRBV11-2 and TRBJ2-2; TRBD1 aligns across 7 bases. The CDR3 has 17 residues. Unmatched junction bases numbered 9, after V lost 5 bases and J lost 0 bases. Germline CDR1 reads SGHAT; CDR2 reads FQNNGV. CDR3 region: CASSPPKTGTNTGELFF. The CDR3 DNA is TGTGCCAGCAGCCCACCAAAGACAGGGACGAACACCGGGGAGCTGTTTTTT.

The chain combines TRBV3-1 with TRBJ2-2; a weak D match, TRBD1 (5 bases). The CDR3 runs 15 residues. The V gene's germline CDR1 is LGHDT and CDR2 YNNKEL (reference sequence). The V end lost 0 bases, the J end lost 5 bases, and 10 bases lay between the germline ends. The CDR3 is CASSQDGQPTGELFF. Here the CDR3 DNA reads TGTGCCAGCAGCCAAGATGGACAACCAACCGGGGAGCTGTTTTTT.

This clonotype showed up just a few times. The gene calls are TRBV21-1 and TRBJ2-1; TRBD1 reflects the table's D call only, with no check against the DNA. TRBV21-1 is annotated as a pseudogene. The CDR3 runs 11 residues. CDR3 amino acids: CASMPAPIEFF. CDR3 in DNA: TGTGCCAGCATGCCGGCCCCTATCGAGTTCTTC.

This clonotype has more than one count but fewer than ten. The V call is TRBV11-2, the J call TRBJ2-6; D call uncertain. Per the germline V gene, CDR1 is SGHAT and CDR2 is FQNNGV. The CDR3 totals 19 residues. V lost 2 bases to trimming and J lost 1 base, with 18 bases between them. The CDR3 region has the DNA TGTGCCAGCAGCTTAAAGTACAACTCCCTGAGGTCTGGGGCCAACGTCCTGACTTTC. This codes for CASSLKYNSLRSGANVLTF.

This rearrangement joins TRBV11-2 to TRBJ2-1; 11 nucleotides align to TRBD2. CDR1 and CDR2 from the germline V gene are SGHAT and FQNNGV. This CDR3 is built from 21 residues. Trimming cost V 0 bases and J 0 bases; bases outside gene matches: 13. The CDR3 loop is CASSLDRLAGGPEFSYNEQFF. In nucleotides, the CDR3 is TGTGCCAGCAGCTTAGATCGGCTAGCGGGGGGCCCAGAATTCTCCTACAATGAGCAGTTCTTC.

This clonotype was picked up a small number of times. V is TRBV12-3 or TRBV12-4 and J is TRBJ1-6; D is unclear. This CDR3 spans 15 amino acids. V was trimmed by 2 bases and J by 6 bases, leaving 11 bases between them. The CDR3 region is CASSLHSPINSPLHF. In DNA form, the CDR3 reads TGTGCCAGCAGTTTACACAGCCCCATTAATTCACCCCTCCACTTT.

This clonotype was picked up a small number of times. The J gene is TRBJ2-1, the V gene TRBV4-3, with 10 bases identical to TRBD2. The CDR3 contains 16 residues. V trimming: 1 base; J trimming: 10 bases; junction bases outside the gene matches: 10. Germline V gives CDR1 LGHNA, CDR2 YSLEER. This CDR3 reads CASSQGPLAGAREQFF. Here the CDR3 DNA reads TGCGCCAGCAGCCAAGGCCCCCTAGCGGGAGCTAGGGAGCAGTTCTTC.